A single sample gave rise to the 25 T cell receptor beta chains below, sequenced in a study of T-cell memory formation after mild COVID-19. TCRdb independently ran MiXCR on the 5' RACE reads; one entry per CDR3 protein. The profile shows roughly 170,000 distinct CDR3 sequences, approximately 17% of them singletons. The sequenced sample was PBMCs or a T cell subset sorted from them (not recorded which). The receptors here all came from a man aged 18 to 29 who had mild COVID-19 (a few samples of this study predate the infection). Cell type and time point are not known.

This clonotype turned up a few times. CDR3 region: CASSRTGKQETQYF. The CDR3, as DNA: TGTGCCAGCAGCCGGACAGGGAAACAAGAGACCCAGTACTTC. The chain uses TRBV7-2 and TRBJ2-5, with 8 bases lining up with TRBD1. CDR1 is SGHTA and CDR2 is FQGNSA in the germline V gene. With V trimmed by 5 bases and J by 2 bases, 4 bases remained unmatched. The CDR3 totals 14 residues.

This clonotype occurred a few times. V is TRBV12-3 or TRBV12-4 and J is TRBJ1-4; 8 nucleotides match TRBD1. With 4 bases clipped from V and 5 bases from J, the junction kept 3 bases outside the gene matches. The CDR3 contains 14 residues. CDR3 nucleotide sequence: TGTGCCAGCAGTTCACAGGGGGGGAATGAAAAACTGTTTTTT. Translated, it gives CASSSQGGNEKLFF.

In this sample, this clonotype turned up many times. The junction differs from germline at one of its ends, possibly a read error. J is TRBJ2-2 and V is TRBV5-1; D is unclear. The germline V gene has CDR1 SGHRS and CDR2 YFSETQ. This CDR3 has 13 residues. DNA for the CDR3: TGTGCCAGCAGCTTAGGCGACACCGGGGAGCTGTTTTTT. It encodes CASSLGDTGELFF.

DNA for the CDR3: TGCGCCAGCAAGTTGGCTAGCGCTACAGATACGCAGTATTTT. Its translation is CASKLASATDTQYF. This rearrangement joins TRBV5-1 to TRBJ2-3; maybe TRBD2 (6 bases). CDR1 and CDR2 from the germline V gene are SGHRS and YFSETQ. Trimming pared 6 bases from V and 3 bases from J, leaving 14 bases between. CDR3 size: 14 residues.

This clonotype was seen more than once but under ten times. The chain has TRBV7-2 and TRBJ2-2; 9 bases map to TRBD1. V shed 5 bases, J shed 7 bases, and the junction held 8 bases outside the gene matches. The length of the CDR3 is 15 residues. The germline CDR1 and CDR2 sequences are SGHTA and FQGNSA. This CDR3 reads CASSGRTGAGGELFF. Written as DNA, the CDR3 is TGTGCCAGCAGCGGACGGACAGGGGCGGGCGGGGAGCTGTTTTTT. Full variable domain (outside the CDR3, taken from reference TRBV7-2 and TRBJ2-2): GAGVSQSPSNKVTEKGKDVELRCDPISGHTALYWYRQSLGQGLEFLIYFQGNSAPDKSGLPSDRFSAERTGGSVSTLTIQRTQQEDSAVYLCASSGRTGAGGELFFGEGSRLTVL.

Only a few counts were recorded for this clonotype. CDR3 nucleotides: TGCAGCGTATCACAGACGAACACCGGGGAGCTGTTTTTT. It is translated as CSVSQTNTGELFF. The rearrangement uses TRBV29-1 and TRBJ2-2; D not certain. There are 13 residues in the CDR3. The V gene lost 6 bases and the J gene lost 0 bases, with 8 bases spanning the gap. Per the germline V gene, CDR1 is SQVTM and CDR2 is ANQGSEA.

This clonotype has a handful of counts. The chain carries TRBV7-3 and TRBJ2-6; either TRBD1 or TRBD2 may fit D (6 bases each). Germline loops: CDR1 SGHTA, CDR2 FQGTGA. The CDR3 sequence is 17 residues long. V lost 4 bases to trimming and J lost 0 bases, with 13 bases between them. Here the CDR3 DNA reads TGTGCCAGCAGCTCCGGGGGCCCTAGCTCTGGGGCCAACGTCCTGACTTTC. Protein: CASSSGGPSSGANVLTF.

The DNA for the CDR3 is TGCGCCAGCAGCGACCTACGGGGGGCTGATTCACCCCTCCACTTT. Encoded protein: CASSDLRGADSPLHF. This chain connects TRBV4-1 to TRBJ1-6, with D perhaps matching TRBD1 (6 bases). V gave up 5 bases and J gave up 8 bases, with 16 bases separating them. Germline CDR1 is MGHRA and CDR2 is YSYEKL. The CDR3 sequence is 15 residues long.

CDR3 in DNA: TGCGCCAGCAGCGCCGACAGGAACACCGGGGAGCTGTTTTTT. This sequence encodes CASSADRNTGELFF. The chain has TRBV5-1 and TRBJ2-2; the D gene is possibly TRBD1 (5 bases). CDR1 is SGHRS and CDR2 is YFSETQ in the germline V gene. The CDR3 covers 14 residues. V gave up 4 bases and J gave up 1 base, with 8 bases separating them.

The table lists this clonotype with many counts. The genes are TRBV7-9 and TRBJ2-1; D tentatively fits TRBD1 or TRBD2 (7 bases each). The CDR3 consists of 14 residues. Germline loops: CDR1 SEHNR, CDR2 FQNEAQ (reference sequence). Trimming pared 5 bases from V and 8 bases from J, leaving 16 bases between. This CDR3 reads CASSLSGGVDEQFF. In DNA, the CDR3 is TGTGCCAGCAGCCTTTCAGGGGGGGTGGATGAGCAGTTCTTC.

The chain is built from TRBV29-1 and TRBJ2-1; tentative D call: TRBD2 (6 bases). V was trimmed by 5 bases and J by 15 bases, leaving 8 bases between them. The CDR3 sequence is 8 residues long. Germline V lookup: CDR1 SQVTM, CDR2 ANQGSEA. CDR3 protein: CSVRGLFF. The CDR3 DNA reads as TGCAGCGTTAGGGGACTGTTCTTC.

V usage is TRBV7-2 and J usage is TRBJ2-3; unclear D gene. The length of the CDR3 is 13 residues. The V gene's germline CDR1 is SGHTA and CDR2 FQGNSA. Trimming removed 5 bases from V and 4 bases from J, with 10 bases in between. CDR3 nucleotide sequence: TGTGCCAGCAGCGTAATAATCTCAGATACGCAGTATTTT. Its protein product is CASSVIISDTQYF.

The chain carries TRBV21-1 and TRBJ2-7. TRBV21-1 is a listed pseudogene. This CDR3 is 14 amino acids long. The DNA of the CDR3 is TGTGCCAGCAGCATCAGGCTGAGCTCCTACGAGCAGTACTTC. Amino acid sequence: CASSIRLSSYEQYF.

The chain carries TRBV11-2 and TRBJ2-3; 9 bases agree with TRBD2. Germline V CDR1 and CDR2: SGHAT, FQNNGV. The CDR3 contains 16 residues. V was clipped by 4 bases and J by 0 bases; unmatched bases: 5. In nucleotides, the CDR3 is TGTGCCAGCAGCTCTCGACTAGCGGCTAGCACAGATACGCAGTATTTT. Its translation is CASSSRLAASTDTQYF.

This clonotype occurred a few times. J is TRBJ2-4 and V is TRBV9; no clear D gene. The CDR3 loop spans 16 amino acids. V gave up 3 bases and J gave up 1 base, with 14 bases separating them. CDR1 SGDLS and CDR2 YYNGEE come from the germline V gene. This CDR3 reads CASSAVPGSAKNIQYF. CDR3 in DNA: TGTGCCAGCAGCGCCGTGCCAGGAAGCGCCAAAAACATTCAGTACTTC.

The rearrangement links TRBV7-6 to TRBJ2-2, with D perhaps assigned TRBD1 or TRBD2 (7 bases each). Trimming removed 2 bases from V and 0 bases from J, with 13 bases in between. CDR3 size: 17 residues. Germline CDR1 is SGHVS and CDR2 is FNYEAQ. CDR3 amino acids: CASSLRGGQTNTGELFF. The DNA of the CDR3 is TGTGCCAGCAGCTTACGCGGGGGACAGACGAACACCGGGGAGCTGTTTTTT. Full variable domain (remainder filled in from reference TRBV7-6 and TRBJ2-2): GAGVSQSPRYKVTKRGQDVALRCDPISGHVSLYWYRQALGQGPEFLTYFNYEAQQDKSGLPNDRFSAERPEGSISTLTIQRTEQRDSAMYRCASSLRGGQTNTGELFFGEGSRLTVL.

V gene TRBV12-3 or TRBV12-4 combines with J gene TRBJ1-5; D is unresolved. This CDR3 contains 16 residues. V was cut by 2 bases and J by 2 bases, with 13 bases left in between. The CDR3 region has the DNA TGTGCCAGCAGTTTATTTTGGGGTAGAGGCAATCAGCCCCAGCATTTT. Translating gives CASSLFWGRGNQPQHF.

V and J are TRBV20-1 and TRBJ2-1; weak D call: TRBD2 (7 bases). CDR3 length: 13 amino acids. Trimming took 7 bases from V and 5 from J, leaving 15 bases between them. The germline CDR1 and CDR2 sequences are DFQATT and SNEGSKA (reference sequence). The CDR3 region has the DNA TGCAGTGTCAGAGGGGGGGGGAACAATGAGCAGTTCTTC. Translation: CSVRGGGNNEQFF.

The sample holds a few counts of this clonotype. The genes are TRBV3-1 and TRBJ1-2, with 10 nucleotides matching TRBD1. In germline, CDR1 is LGHDT, CDR2 YNNKEL (reference sequence). The CDR3 contains 16 residues. The ends lost 3 bases at V and 6 bases at J; junction bases unmatched: 10. CDR3 coding DNA: TGTGCCAGCAGCCACCCGGCCCGGGACAGGGGACATGGCTACACCTTC. This gives the protein CASSHPARDRGHGYTF.

A few counts support this clonotype. The CDR3 bases are TGCGCCAGCAGCTTGGGGACAGGGAGACGAGAGACCCAGTACTTC. It translates to CASSLGTGRRETQYF. This chain uses TRBV5-1 with TRBJ2-5, with 8 nucleotides matching TRBD1. The CDR3 is 15 residues long. V shed 0 bases and J 4 bases; nucleotides not matched to a gene: 5. Germline V gene lookup returns CDR1 SGHRS and CDR2 YFSETQ.

A few counts support this clonotype. This chain connects TRBV7-2 to TRBJ2-1; no clear D. V was pared by 11 bases and J by 5 bases, with 13 bases between. Germline V gives CDR1 SGHTA, CDR2 FQGNSA. The CDR3 is 12 amino acids. Here the CDR3 reads CAVGRNNNEQFF. In DNA form, the CDR3 reads TGTGCCGTAGGAAGGAATAACAATGAGCAGTTCTTC.

This clonotype was observed a few times. V is TRBV5-1 and J is TRBJ2-2; D gene unclear. The CDR3 sequence is 15 residues long. Germline CDR1 and CDR2: SGHRS and YFSETQ. The V end was cut by 6 bases, the J end by 2 bases, with 14 bases between. CDR3 coding DNA: TGCGCCAGCACCCCCGGCAGGACCAACACCGGGGAGCTGTTTTTT. Translated: CASTPGRTNTGELFF.

V is TRBV7-9 and J is TRBJ1-1, with no clear D. Trimming took 1 base from V and 0 from J, leaving 15 bases between them. CDR3 length: 17 residues. Germline V gene lookup returns CDR1 SEHNR and CDR2 FQNEAQ (reference sequence). Here the CDR3 DNA reads TGTGCCAGCAGCTTAGTATTCGGGGTCAGGATGAACACTGAAGCTTTCTTT. Translated, it gives CASSLVFGVRMNTEAFF.

In this sample, this clonotype turned up a few times. The V and J genes are TRBV9 and TRBJ1-6; no clear D. V was cut by 4 bases and J by 8 bases, with 7 bases left in between. Per the germline V gene, CDR1 is SGDLS and CDR2 is YYNGEE. CDR3 length: 12 amino acids. CDR3 protein: CASSSEHSPLHF. DNA for the CDR3: TGTGCCAGCAGCAGCGAGCATTCACCCCTCCACTTT.

The rearrangement links TRBV5-1 to TRBJ2-3; D remains unclear. V gave up 10 bases and J gave up 6 bases, with 15 bases separating them. Germline CDR1 and CDR2: SGHRS and YFSETQ. This CDR3 has 12 amino acids. CDR3 sequence reads: CASRALTDTQYF. CDR3 DNA sequence: TGCGCCTCCCGGGCGCTCACGGATACGCAGTATTTT.